Following are 27 T cell receptor beta chains from one sample sequenced in a study of naive and memory T cell subsets. Both TRBC1 and TRBC2 were covered by a beta constant-region primer of two equimolar oligonucleotides. TCRdb reanalysed the UMI-ligation and nested PCR reads using MiXCR and keeps one entry per CDR3 protein. This table has 70,000 to 95,000 distinct CDR3 sequences, 6% to 7.5% appearing once. The specimen was central memory CD4+ T cells from blood. These receptor sequences come from a human donor in good health.

This clonotype has ten or more counts. The rearrangement joins TRBV30 to TRBJ1-3; 8 nucleotides match TRBD1. V shed 5 bases, J shed 5 bases, and the junction held 5 bases outside the gene matches. In germline, CDR1 is GTSNPN, CDR2 SVGIG (reference sequence). The CDR3 spans 13 residues. CDR3 protein: CAWEGQGRNTIYF. The DNA of the CDR3 is TGTGCCTGGGAAGGACAGGGAAGAAACACCATATATTTT.

The chain uses TRBV7-2 and TRBJ1-2; tentatively, D is TRBD1 (5 bases). This CDR3 has 14 amino acids. Trimming pared 1 base from V and 5 bases from J, leaving 11 bases between. Per germline, CDR1 SGHTA and CDR2 FQGNSA. The CDR3 sequence: CASSLDRTLYGYTF. Here the CDR3 DNA reads TGTGCCAGCAGCTTAGATCGGACACTTTATGGCTACACCTTC.

This clonotype was detected many times. The J gene is TRBJ2-1, the V gene TRBV12-5, with D maybe TRBD1 (5 bases). The ends were cut back, 6 bases at V and 2 bases at J, with 8 bases in the middle. CDR1 and CDR2 from the germline V gene are LGHNT and FRNRAP. CDR3 size: 13 residues. DNA for the CDR3: TGTGCTAGTGGGACAGAAACCTACAATGAGCAGTTCTTC. This gives the protein CASGTETYNEQFF.

The genes are TRBV9 and TRBJ2-7; D is possibly TRBD1 (6 bases). This CDR3 region has 15 residues. The V and J ends lost 4 bases and 3 bases respectively, with 17 bases between them. Germline V lookup: CDR1 SGDLS, CDR2 YYNGEE. CDR3 loop: CASSSQQGRGYEQYF. The CDR3 coding sequence is TGTGCCAGCAGCTCACAACAGGGTAGGGGCTACGAGCAGTACTTC.

This clonotype was recorded at least ten times. The chain joins TRBV6-5 to TRBJ1-2; D is uncertain. The CDR3 is 13 amino acids. V was shortened by 10 bases and J by 0 bases, with 12 bases between the two germline ends. Per the germline V gene, CDR1 is MNHEY and CDR2 is SVGAGI. CDR3 protein: CATDTFTNYGYTF. In DNA, the CDR3 is TGTGCCACCGACACATTTACTAACTATGGCTACACCTTC.

At least ten counts were recorded for this clonotype. V and J are TRBV5-1 and TRBJ1-2, with D perhaps matching TRBD1 (6 bases). This CDR3 spans 14 amino acids. Trimming stripped 2 bases from V and 0 bases from J, with 8 bases between. CDR1 and CDR2 from the germline V gene are SGHRS and YFSETQ. Written as DNA, the CDR3 is TGCGCCAGCAGCTTAGGGGGAACTAACTATGGCTACACCTTC. Its protein product is CASSLGGTNYGYTF.

This clonotype was seen ten or more times. The chain has TRBV5-1 and TRBJ2-7; no firm D call. V gave up 5 bases and J gave up 4 bases, with 7 bases separating them. Germline V gene lookup returns CDR1 SGHRS and CDR2 YFSETQ. This CDR3 spans 11 amino acids. CDR3 sequence: CASRLGYEQYF. The CDR3 DNA follows: TGCGCCAGCAGGTTAGGGTACGAGCAGTACTTC.

The sample holds a few counts of this clonotype. V is TRBV7-9 and J is TRBJ2-5, with TRBD1 as a possible D gene (6 bases). In germline, CDR1 is SEHNR, CDR2 FQNEAQ (reference sequence). This CDR3 is built from 14 residues. Trimming left V 5 bases short and J 5 bases short, with 15 bases between. The CDR3 DNA reads TGTGCCAGCAGCCGAGGACACACAGGGGAGACCCAGTACTTC. Translation gives CASSRGHTGETQYF.

This clonotype has only a few counts. The V and J genes are TRBV5-1 and TRBJ1-1, with TRBD1 matching over 8 bases. The V and J ends lost 4 bases and 0 bases, in that order; junction bases with no gene match: 8. Germline V gene sequence: CDR1 SGHRS, CDR2 YFSETQ. The CDR3 contains 16 residues. This CDR3 is CASSEGTGVMNTEAFF. The DNA for the CDR3 is TGCGCCAGCAGCGAGGGGACAGGAGTAATGAACACTGAAGCTTTCTTT.

This clonotype qualifies as medium-sized (0.01 to 0.1%). The J gene is TRBJ2-5, the V gene TRBV18; D gene unclear. The V gene's germline CDR1 is KGHSH and CDR2 LQKENI. V gave up 6 bases and J gave up 1 base, with 15 bases separating them. This CDR3 is built from 15 residues. The CDR3: CASSPLAGSQETQYF. In DNA form, the CDR3 reads TGTGCCAGCTCCCCCCTCGCTGGCAGCCAAGAGACCCAGTACTTC.

This clonotype was recorded at least ten times. The chain has TRBV11-2 and TRBJ2-6, with 7 bases matching TRBD1. This CDR3 comprises 20 residues. The germline V gene has CDR1 SGHAT and CDR2 FQNNGV. The trim removed 4 bases at V and 2 bases at J, leaving 17 bases unmatched. For the CDR3, the DNA is TGTGCCAGCAGCTCCAGGGACAGCTCTTTATGGTTGGCTGGGGCCAACGTCCTGACTTTC. This translates into CASSSRDSSLWLAGANVLTF.

This clonotype was seen many times. The rearrangement uses TRBV7-2 and TRBJ1-2; no definite D call. Germline V CDR1 and CDR2: SGHTA, FQGNSA. V was clipped by 1 base and J by 7 bases, with 10 bases between them. The CDR3 consists of 13 residues. The chain's CDR3 is CASSLEVRGGYTF. CDR3 nucleotide sequence: TGTGCCAGCAGCTTAGAAGTCCGGGGTGGCTACACCTTC.

This clonotype was detected ten times or more. This chain connects TRBV29-1 to TRBJ2-3; the D gene is possibly TRBD2 (7 bases). The CDR3 has 13 amino acids. V lost 6 bases to trimming and J lost 7 bases, with 17 bases between them. The germline V gene encodes CDR1 SQVTM and CDR2 ANQGSEA. As DNA, the CDR3 is TGCAGCGTCGACAAGGGGGGGCGGAATACGCAGTATTTT. Protein: CSVDKGGRNTQYF.

CDR3 residues: CASSLVLGSNQPQHF. Here the CDR3 DNA reads TGTGCCAGCAGCTTAGTATTAGGAAGCAATCAGCCCCAGCATTTT. This chain joins TRBV7-8 and TRBJ1-5; D not resolved. The germline CDR1 and CDR2 sequences are SGHVS and FQNEAQ. The CDR3 is made up of 15 amino acids. Trimming took off 1 base at V and 1 base at J, with 8 bases between the two ends.

This clonotype has a count of ten or more. The gene calls are TRBV29-1 and TRBJ1-3; D not certain. The CDR3 has 14 amino acids. CDR1 is SQVTM, CDR2 ANQGSEA, per germline. V was trimmed by 6 bases and J by 0 bases, leaving 12 bases between them. The CDR3, as DNA: TGCAGCGTACGAGGGCCTGACTCTGGAAACACCATATATTTT. Translating gives CSVRGPDSGNTIYF.

This clonotype has a handful of counts. The J gene is TRBJ2-5, the V gene TRBV28, with 10 bases fitting TRBD1. The V gene end was trimmed by 6 bases and the J gene end by 4 bases; junction bases not matched to a gene: 5. CDR3 length equals 14 residues. The germline V gene encodes CDR1 MDHEN and CDR2 SYDVKM. CDR3: CASRTDRGPETQYF. In DNA form, the CDR3 reads TGTGCCAGCAGGACTGACAGGGGGCCAGAGACCCAGTACTTC.

This clonotype came up many times. V is TRBV5-6 and J is TRBJ2-7, with 7 bases matching TRBD1. The junction had 7 bases not matched to a gene; V was cut back by 4 bases and J by 3 bases. The CDR3 consists of 14 residues. CDR1 and CDR2 (germline): SGHDT, YYEEEE. The CDR3 sequence: CASSLGQNFYEQYF. The DNA of the CDR3 is TGTGCCAGCAGCCTGGGACAGAACTTCTACGAGCAGTACTTC.

Ten or more counts support this clonotype. The chain uses TRBV20-1 and TRBJ1-2, with no clear D. Looked up from germline, CDR1 is DFQATT and CDR2 is SNEGSKA (reference sequence). V dropped 8 bases and J dropped 6 bases, with 16 bases sitting between them. The CDR3 runs 12 residues. The CDR3 DNA reads as TGCAGTACTTCCGACAAGAACCATGGCTACACCTTC. It is translated as CSTSDKNHGYTF.

This clonotype was counted ten times or more. J is TRBJ2-4 and V is TRBV12-3 or TRBV12-4; TRBD1 might be the D (5 bases). V shed 5 bases and J shed 0 bases, with 11 bases lying between them. The CDR3 totals 15 residues. Here the CDR3 reads CASSPQELAKNIQYF. The DNA for the CDR3 is TGTGCCAGCAGTCCACAGGAACTAGCCAAAAACATTCAGTACTTC.

This clonotype occurred a few times. The chain carries TRBV6-6 and TRBJ2-5; TRBD1 matches at 10 bases. The CDR3 consists of 15 residues. V gave up 6 bases and J gave up 5 bases; unmatched junction bases: 9. CDR1 MNHNY and CDR2 SVGAGI come from the germline V gene (reference sequence). The CDR3 nucleotides read TGTGCCAGCAGCAAGTTCGACAGGGGGCCGGAGACCCAGTACTTC. This sequence encodes CASSKFDRGPETQYF.

This clonotype showed up just a few times. V and J are TRBV7-2 and TRBJ2-7; D not resolved. The CDR3 totals 14 residues. Between the trimmed V and J ends, which lost 1 base and 4 bases, there was a span of 11 bases. Germline loops: CDR1 SGHTA, CDR2 FQGNSA. For the CDR3, the DNA is TGTGCCAGCAGCTTAGTCGGCACCGAATACGAGCAGTACTTC. Protein product: CASSLVGTEYEQYF.

This clonotype has at least ten counts. The V gene is TRBV7-3, the J gene TRBJ1-3; no firm D call. CDR3 length equals 17 residues. Germline CDR1 is SGHTA and CDR2 is FQGTGA. V lost 5 bases and J lost 0, with 17 bases in between. The CDR3 loop is CASSPIRQARSGNTIYF. CDR3 nucleotides: TGTGCCAGCAGCCCCATCCGTCAGGCCCGCTCTGGAAACACCATATATTTT.

This clonotype has ten or more counts. The rearrangement joins TRBV20-1 to TRBJ1-4; 8 bases agree with TRBD1. The ends lost 5 bases at V and 10 bases at J; junction bases unmatched: 12. CDR3 size: 14 residues. Per the germline V gene, CDR1 is DFQATT and CDR2 is SNEGSKA (reference sequence). Here the CDR3 reads CSAYKTGGPGKLFF. CDR3 DNA sequence: TGCAGTGCTTACAAAACAGGGGGGCCTGGAAAACTGTTTTTT.

This clonotype has a count of ten or more. This chain uses TRBV20-1 with TRBJ2-2, with D perhaps TRBD2 (6 bases). The CDR3 covers 15 residues. V lost 3 bases, J lost 1 base, and 12 bases lay in between. CDR1 and CDR2 from the germline V gene are DFQATT and SNEGSKA (reference sequence). For the CDR3, the DNA is TGCAGTGCTAGTGTGGGGGGAGTGAACACCGGGGAGCTGTTTTTT. It is translated as CSASVGGVNTGELFF.

V is TRBV20-1 and J is TRBJ2-1; possible D gene TRBD1, 8 bases. Trimming cost V 5 bases and J 4 bases, with 12 bases left between them. Germline CDR1 is DFQATT and CDR2 is SNEGSKA (reference sequence). This CDR3 comprises 13 residues. CDR3 nucleotides: TGCAGTGCTGGGGGGGACAGGTACAATGAGCAGTTCTTC. Translated: CSAGGDRYNEQFF.

This clonotype was detected many times. The chain carries TRBV4-2 and TRBJ2-1, with D maybe TRBD1 (6 bases). The germline gives CDR1 LGHNA, CDR2 YNFKEQ. Trimming pared 0 bases from V and 2 bases from J, leaving 11 bases between. The CDR3 covers 16 residues. In DNA, the CDR3 is TGTGCCAGCAGCCAAGATCCGGGACACCCCTACAATGAGCAGTTCTTC. Its translation: CASSQDPGHPYNEQFF.

The chain carries TRBV7-8 and TRBJ2-1; 8 bases fit TRBD2. This CDR3 is 17 amino acids long. V shed 5 bases, J shed 7 bases, and the junction held 16 bases outside the gene matches. CDR1 and CDR2 (germline): SGHVS, FQNEAQ. The DNA of the CDR3 is TGTGCCAGCAGCCAATTCACACGGGGGGGCAGGAGGAATGAGCAGTTCTTC. Translation gives CASSQFTRGGRRNEQFF.